Here is one T cell receptor (beta chain) with its context. The source of the sample is a study of T cell responses to AZD1222 COVID-19 vaccine. The CDR3 runs 16 residues. In germline, CDR1 is SNHLY, CDR2 FYNNEI. The ends were cut back, 2 bases at V and 4 bases at J, with 17 bases in the middle. Data came from immunoSEQ multiplex PCR; TCRdb stores just in-frame clones and leaves some out. Of some 94,000 clones detected, more than 70% appear once; the ten largest clones hold about 5.4%. Sequencing used peripheral blood, obtained 28 days after the second AZD1222 dose. The chain employs TRBV2 and TRBJ1-2; tentative D call: TRBD1 (6 bases). This receptor was taken from an adult who received the AZD1222 COVID-19 vaccine. The CDR3 coding sequence is TGTGCCAGCAGTGAATCGGTCGGGGGGCGCGCCTATGGCTACACCTTC. The encoded protein is CASSESVGGRAYGYTF.